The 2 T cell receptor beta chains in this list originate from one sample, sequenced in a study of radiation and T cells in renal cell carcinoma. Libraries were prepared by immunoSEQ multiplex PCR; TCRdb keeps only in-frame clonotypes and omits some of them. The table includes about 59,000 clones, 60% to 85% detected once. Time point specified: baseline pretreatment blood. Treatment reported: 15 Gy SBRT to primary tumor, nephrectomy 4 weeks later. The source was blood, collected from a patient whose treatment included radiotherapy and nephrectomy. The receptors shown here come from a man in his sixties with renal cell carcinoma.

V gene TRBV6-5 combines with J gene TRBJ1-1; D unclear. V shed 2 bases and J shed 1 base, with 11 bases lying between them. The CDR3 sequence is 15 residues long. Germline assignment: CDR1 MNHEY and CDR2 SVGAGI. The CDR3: CASSYGGHQNTEAFF. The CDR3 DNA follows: TGTGCCAGCAGTTACGGAGGTCATCAGAACACTGAAGCTTTCTTT.

CDR3 bases: TGTGCCAGCAGCCATGGACTAGCGGGGGGGCCACAGGTAGAAAATGAGCAGTTCTTC. Protein: CASSHGLAGGPQVENEQFF. The J gene is TRBJ2-1, the V gene TRBV14; 15 bases align to TRBD2. The length of the CDR3 is 19 residues. The J segment lost 7 bases and the V segment lost 3 bases, leaving 13 bases of the junction unmatched. The germline V gene encodes CDR1 SGHDN and CDR2 FVKESK.